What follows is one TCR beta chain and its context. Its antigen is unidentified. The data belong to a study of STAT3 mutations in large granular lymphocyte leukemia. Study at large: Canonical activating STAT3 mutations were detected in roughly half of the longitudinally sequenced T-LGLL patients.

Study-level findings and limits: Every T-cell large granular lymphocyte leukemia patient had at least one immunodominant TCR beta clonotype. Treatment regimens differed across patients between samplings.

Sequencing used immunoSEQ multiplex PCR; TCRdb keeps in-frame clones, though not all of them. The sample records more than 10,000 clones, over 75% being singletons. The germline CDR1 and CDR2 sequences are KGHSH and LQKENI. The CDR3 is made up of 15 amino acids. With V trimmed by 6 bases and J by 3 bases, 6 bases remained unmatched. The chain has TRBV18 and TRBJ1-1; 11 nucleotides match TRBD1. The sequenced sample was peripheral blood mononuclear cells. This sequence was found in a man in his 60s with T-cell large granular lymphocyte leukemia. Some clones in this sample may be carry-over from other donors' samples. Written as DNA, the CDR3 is TGTGCCAGCTCGCCGCCGGGACAGGGGGACACTGAAGCTTTCTTT. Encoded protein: CASSPPGQGDTEAFF.